The 19 T cell receptor beta chains listed next were all sequenced from one sample in a study of CD8 T cells in Susac syndrome. Random hexamers served to reverse transcribe roughly 0.45 to 1 ug RNA. TCRdb processed the immunoSEQ multiplex PCR reads anew with MiXCR; each CDR3 protein has one entry. The table includes some 210,000 distinct CDR3 sequences, about 95% detected once. Material for sequencing was CD4+ T cells from PBMCs. Receptor source: a human donor with Susac syndrome.

The chain employs TRBV30 and TRBJ1-6; a possible D gene is TRBD1 (6 bases). The V gene lost 7 bases and the J gene lost 5 bases, with 21 bases spanning the gap. CDR1 GTSNPN and CDR2 SVGIG come from the germline V gene (reference sequence). This CDR3 comprises 16 residues. The CDR3 here is CAFFLGGRGDNSPLHF. Written as DNA, the CDR3 is TGTGCCTTTTTTCTTGGAGGTAGGGGGGATAATTCACCCCTCCACTTT.

V is TRBV6-6 and J is TRBJ2-7, with a weak D call TRBD2 (6 bases). The CDR3 is made up of 14 amino acids. V lost 2 bases to trimming and J lost 0 bases, with 8 bases between them. CDR1 and CDR2 from the germline V gene are MNHNY and SVGAGI (reference sequence). The CDR3 loop reads CASSYVGGSYEQYF. In nucleotides, the CDR3 is TGTGCCAGCAGTTACGTGGGGGGCTCCTACGAGCAGTACTTC.

The CDR3 reads CASSIQGGDGQPQHF. For the CDR3, the DNA is TGTGCCAGTAGTATTCAGGGCGGAGACGGTCAGCCCCAGCATTTT. The chain recombines TRBV19 with TRBJ1-5; D may be TRBD1 (5 bases). Germline lookup yields CDR1 LNHDA and CDR2 SQIVND (reference sequence). Trimming left V 3 bases short and J 6 bases short, with 15 bases between. This CDR3 is 15 amino acids long.

The J gene is TRBJ1-5, the V gene TRBV30; D remains ambiguous. This CDR3 spans 12 amino acids. Trimming took off 3 bases at V and 0 bases at J, with 3 bases between the two ends. Germline lookup yields CDR1 GTSNPN and CDR2 SVGIG (reference sequence). The CDR3 DNA reads as TGTGCCTGGAGCAGTAGCAATCAGCCCCAGCATTTT. It encodes CAWSSSNQPQHF.

V and J are TRBV5-1 and TRBJ2-7; 9 bases line up with TRBD1. The CDR3 consists of 15 residues. V shed 3 bases and J 3 bases; nucleotides not matched to a gene: 7. Germline V gene lookup returns CDR1 SGHRS and CDR2 YFSETQ. The DNA of the CDR3 is TGCGCCAGCAGCTCCCTCGGGACAGGGTTCTACGAGCAGTACTTC. The encoded protein is CASSSLGTGFYEQYF.

The rearrangement links TRBV30 to TRBJ1-5; D might be TRBD1 (6 bases). The CDR3 is made up of 15 amino acids. Germline V gene sequence: CDR1 GTSNPN, CDR2 SVGIG (reference sequence). The germline V and J ends were trimmed by 4 bases and 0 bases, with 13 bases remaining between them. CDR3 sequence: CAWTSGGYSNQPQHF. The CDR3 nucleotides read TGTGCCTGGACTTCGGGGGGCTATAGCAATCAGCCCCAGCATTTT.

About this clonotype: A read error may account for a junction end that differs from germline. This chain joins TRBV20-1 and TRBJ1-2; tentatively, D is TRBD1 (6 bases). The CDR3 is 13 amino acids. The germline gives CDR1 DFQATT, CDR2 SNEGSKA (reference sequence). CDR3 nucleotide sequence: TGCAGTGCTAGAGATCCGGCAGGGGTCGGCTACACCTTT. It specifies CSARDPAGVGYTF.

This clonotype showed up just once. The rearrangement joins TRBV7-2 to TRBJ2-3; D remains unclear. V was trimmed by 2 bases and J by 3 bases, leaving 15 bases between them. CDR1 and CDR2 from the germline V gene are SGHTA and FQGNSA. The CDR3 has 16 residues. Here the CDR3 reads CASSLNWAVRTDTQYF. The CDR3 coding sequence is TGTGCCAGCAGCTTAAACTGGGCGGTTCGAACAGATACGCAGTATTTT.

The rearrangement joins TRBV20-1 to TRBJ2-7, with 10 bases that match TRBD2. CDR3 length: 13 residues. V was clipped by 6 bases and J by 7 bases; unmatched bases: 9. CDR1 DFQATT and CDR2 SNEGSKA come from the germline V gene (reference sequence). The CDR3 sequence is CSAQLAGPGEQYF. The DNA for the CDR3 is TGCAGTGCCCAACTAGCGGGGCCGGGGGAGCAGTACTTC.

This rearrangement joins TRBV5-4 to TRBJ2-5; 7 nucleotides agree with TRBD1. The V gene end was trimmed by 3 bases and the J gene end by 4 bases; junction bases not matched to a gene: 6. CDR3 length: 14 amino acids. CDR1 SGHNT and CDR2 YYREEE come from the germline V gene (reference sequence). CDR3 protein: CASSSRDSLETQYF. For the CDR3, the DNA is TGTGCCAGCAGCTCCCGGGACAGTCTAGAGACCCAGTACTTC.

The genes are TRBV20-1 and TRBJ1-6; unclear D gene. This CDR3 has 12 amino acids. Trimming took 3 bases from V and 13 from J, leaving 13 bases between them. From germline, CDR1 is DFQATT and CDR2 SNEGSKA (reference sequence). The chain's CDR3 is CSASPPDGPLHF. CDR3 sequence (DNA): TGCAGTGCTAGCCCCCCGGACGGGCCCCTCCACTTT.

J is TRBJ2-3 and V is TRBV30, with D possibly being TRBD2 (5 bases). Per germline, CDR1 GTSNPN and CDR2 SVGIG (reference sequence). The CDR3 is 14 residues long. V gave up 0 bases and J gave up 4 bases, with 11 bases separating them. CDR3 residues: CAWSVMSGADTQYF. The CDR3 nucleotides read TGTGCCTGGAGTGTAATGAGCGGAGCAGATACGCAGTATTTT.

The chain carries TRBV6-2 or TRBV6-3 and TRBJ1-1, with 9 bases aligning to TRBD1. The germline V gene encodes CDR1 MNHEY and CDR2 SVGEGT. The J segment lost 2 bases and the V segment lost 5 bases, leaving 15 bases of the junction unmatched. This CDR3 comprises 18 residues. Here the CDR3 reads CASSPTDRGIHSNTEAFF. Here the CDR3 DNA reads TGTGCCAGCAGTCCCACGGACAGGGGAATACATTCTAACACTGAAGCTTTCTTT.

The V call is TRBV6-5, the J call TRBJ2-2; the D gene is possibly TRBD2 (6 bases). The CDR3 extends over 14 amino acids. Trimming shortened V by 0 bases and J by 6 bases, and 8 bases separated the two germline ends. Per germline, CDR1 MNHEY and CDR2 SVGAGI. CDR3 in amino acids: CASSYSRGAGELFF. The CDR3 DNA reads as TGTGCCAGCAGTTACTCGCGGGGCGCCGGGGAGCTGTTTTTT.

This clonotype was seen once. The rearrangement joins TRBV20-1 to TRBJ2-3; TRBD2 aligns across 7 bases. Germline CDR1 DFQATT, CDR2 SNEGSKA (reference sequence). This CDR3 region has 14 residues. The V gene end was trimmed by 6 bases and the J gene end by 2 bases; junction bases not matched to a gene: 8. The DNA of the CDR3 is TGCAGTGCAAGCGGGACTGTCACCACAGATACGCAGTATTTT. Translating it yields CSASGTVTTDTQYF.

The chain joins TRBV30 to TRBJ1-2; perhaps TRBD1 as D (6 bases). V dropped 5 bases and J dropped 8 bases, with 18 bases sitting between them. CDR3 size: 13 residues. Germline assignment: CDR1 GTSNPN and CDR2 SVGIG (reference sequence). CDR3 coding DNA: TGTGCCTGGGAACCGACAGGTTACATAGGCTACACCTTC. Its protein product is CAWEPTGYIGYTF.

The V and J genes are TRBV30 and TRBJ1-2; tentative D call: TRBD1 (5 bases). V was clipped by 0 bases and J by 3 bases, with 14 bases between them. CDR1 GTSNPN and CDR2 SVGIG come from the germline V gene (reference sequence). The CDR3 is 15 residues long. DNA for the CDR3: TGTGCCTGGAGTGTTATCCGACGGGGGTACTATGGCTACACCTTC. Encoded protein: CAWSVIRRGYYGYTF.

This chain uses TRBV24-1 with TRBJ2-1; D gene ambiguous. The germline gives CDR1 KGHDR, CDR2 SFDVKD. Trimming cost V 0 bases and J 13 bases, with 6 bases left between them. CDR3 length equals 11 residues. The CDR3 DNA is TGTGCCACCAGTGATTTGCAACGTCAGTTCTTC. Its protein is CATSDLQRQFF.

The rearrangement joins TRBV3-1 to TRBJ2-3; D is unresolved. The V gene lost 1 base and the J gene lost 2 bases, with 7 bases spanning the gap. This CDR3 contains 14 residues. Germline V gene lookup returns CDR1 LGHDT and CDR2 YNNKEL (reference sequence). CDR3 residues: CASSQGRTTDTQYF. The CDR3 bases are TGTGCCAGCAGCCAAGGCCGGACCACAGATACGCAGTATTTT.